One and the same sample provided the 18 T cell receptor beta chains below, sequenced in a study of control samples from healthy donors and cancer patients. Produced via immunoSEQ multiplex PCR; TCRdb's table is partial and in-frame only. The sample consists of 100,000 or so clones, around 89% of them appearing once. Sequencing input: blood. These receptors were obtained from a man in his thirties or forties in good health.

The V and J genes are TRBV4-1 and TRBJ1-6; D is uncertain. The CDR3 spans 15 residues. V lost 1 base and J lost 10, with 14 bases in between. In germline, CDR1 is MGHRA, CDR2 YSYEKL. This chain's CDR3 is CASSQGATGSSPLHF. The CDR3 region has the DNA TGCGCCAGCAGCCAAGGAGCAACCGGGTCATCACCCCTCCACTTT.

This clone was picked up a small number of times. V usage is TRBV7-9 and J usage is TRBJ2-7, with 10 nucleotides matching TRBD2. V lost 5 bases to trimming and J lost 4 bases; unmatched junction nucleotides: 8. Germline CDR1 is SEHNR and CDR2 is FQNEAQ (reference sequence). The CDR3 covers 15 residues. Here the CDR3 reads CASSVTLAGAYEQYF. Written as DNA, the CDR3 is TGTGCCAGCAGCGTGACCCTAGCGGGAGCATACGAGCAGTACTTC.

This rearrangement joins TRBV10-1 to TRBJ1-4; D is uncertain. V lost 0 bases, J lost 8 bases, and 10 bases lay in between. Germline CDR1 WNHNN, CDR2 SYGVQD (reference sequence). The CDR3 runs to 14 residues. CDR3 DNA sequence: TGCGCCAGCAGTGAGTCCCCAAGAAGCGAAAAACTGTTTTTT. Residues: CASSESPRSEKLFF.

This clone has a handful of counts. V gene TRBV12-3 or TRBV12-4 combines with J gene TRBJ1-5; no clear D gene. Deletions cut 3 bases from V and 5 bases from J, with 5 bases between. This CDR3 region has 12 residues. The CDR3 region has the DNA TGTGCCAGCAGTTTCGCTCATCAGCCCCAGCATTTT. Its translation: CASSFAHQPQHF.

J is TRBJ1-2 and V is TRBV11-3, with D tentatively TRBD1 (5 bases). Trimming shortened V by 1 base and J by 4 bases, and 10 bases separated the two germline ends. Germline CDR1 is SGHNT and CDR2 is YENEEA. This CDR3 is 14 amino acids long. CDR3 bases: TGTGCCAGCAGCTTAGGGGAGGGGCCCTATGGCTACACCTTC. It encodes CASSLGEGPYGYTF.

The chain recombines TRBV6-5 with TRBJ1-3; possible D gene TRBD1, 5 bases. In germline, CDR1 is MNHEY, CDR2 SVGAGI. This CDR3 region has 14 residues. CDR3 region: CGCRDSNSGNTIYF. CDR3 nucleotides: TGTGGCTGCCGGGACTCAAACTCTGGAAACACCATATATTTT.

V gene TRBV28 combines with J gene TRBJ2-1, with 8 bases matching TRBD2. Looked up from germline, CDR1 is MDHEN and CDR2 is SYDVKM. The CDR3 totals 16 residues. The junction had 10 bases not matched to a gene; V was cut back by 6 bases and J by 3 bases. CDR3 DNA: TGTGCCAGCAGCCGTACAGCGGGAGCGGGCTACAATGAGCAGTTCTTC. Translated: CASSRTAGAGYNEQFF.

This sequence joins TRBV6-1 and TRBJ2-7, with 8 bases fitting TRBD2. This CDR3 spans 15 amino acids. Germline CDR1 is MNHNS and CDR2 is SASEGT. V lost 1 base, J lost 2 bases, and 4 bases stayed unmatched. The CDR3 bases are TGTGCCAGCAGTGAAGAGGATAGCGGGGCCTACGAGCAGTACTTC. Translated, it gives CASSEEDSGAYEQYF.

The genes are TRBV5-8 and TRBJ1-1; TRBD1 aligns across 9 bases. Looked up from germline, CDR1 is SGHTS and CDR2 is YDEGEE. The CDR3 extends over 16 amino acids. J gave up 1 base and V 2 bases, and 6 bases lay outside the gene matches. CDR3 in amino acids: CASSLTLTGGNTEAFF. DNA for the CDR3: TGTGCCAGCAGCTTAACTTTGACAGGGGGGAACACTGAAGCTTTCTTT.

This clone appeared a few times. As DNA, the CDR3 is TGTGCCAGCTCGTGGGACAGCACTACCTACGAGCAGTACTTC. This codes for CASSWDSTTYEQYF. The chain employs TRBV18 and TRBJ2-7, with 7 bases identical to TRBD1. CDR3 length equals 14 residues. V was pared by 6 bases and J by 2 bases, with 7 bases of the junction left unmatched. Germline lookup yields CDR1 KGHSH and CDR2 LQKENI.

V is TRBV5-6 and J is TRBJ2-7, with D possibly matching TRBD1 (7 bases). CDR3 length: 16 residues. The V gene lost 2 bases and the J gene lost 2 bases, with 17 bases spanning the gap. Germline-derived CDR1 and CDR2 are SGHDT and YYEEEE. The CDR3 region has the DNA TGTGCCAGCAGCTTAGGGAGGACAGGCCAGACCTACGAGCAGTACTTC. Translated, it gives CASSLGRTGQTYEQYF.

This chain joins TRBV6-6 and TRBJ1-6; a possible D gene is TRBD1 (5 bases). This CDR3 has 16 residues. Germline-derived CDR1 and CDR2 are MNHNY and SVGAGI (reference sequence). V was shortened by 6 bases and J by 4 bases, with 16 bases between the two germline ends. The CDR3 DNA sequence: TGTGCCAGCAGCCCGACGGGGGGGTCTTATAATTCACCCCTCCACTTT. Its protein product is CASSPTGGSYNSPLHF.

V and J are TRBV28 and TRBJ1-1, with 7 nucleotides matching TRBD1. From germline, CDR1 is MDHEN and CDR2 SYDVKM. The CDR3 extends over 14 amino acids. J lost 1 base, V lost 5 bases, and 4 bases had no gene match. Here the CDR3 reads CASSARQGNTEAFF. CDR3 DNA: TGTGCCAGCAGTGCGCGACAGGGGAACACTGAAGCTTTCTTT.

CDR3 in amino acids: CASSQGLAAWDEQFF. DNA for the CDR3: TGTGCCAGCAGCCAAGGACTAGCGGCCTGGGATGAGCAGTTCTTC. The chain is built from TRBV14 and TRBJ2-1; TRBD2 matches 9 bases. Germline lookup yields CDR1 SGHDN and CDR2 FVKESK. The CDR3 loop spans 15 amino acids. V dropped 1 base and J dropped 8; count of bases not matched to a gene: 6.

This chain joins TRBV7-9 and TRBJ2-1; D possibly uses TRBD1 or TRBD2 (5 bases each). CDR3 size: 13 residues. Trimming cost V 2 bases and J 9 bases, with 11 bases left between them. The germline V gene has CDR1 SEHNR and CDR2 FQNEAQ (reference sequence). The CDR3: CASSLQGVGEQFF. DNA for the CDR3: TGTGCCAGCAGCTTACAGGGAGTAGGTGAGCAGTTCTTC.

The V and J genes are TRBV2 and TRBJ1-5; D unclear. Looked up from germline, CDR1 is SNHLY and CDR2 is FYNNEI. The CDR3 has 14 residues. The germline V and J ends were trimmed by 4 bases and 6 bases, with 13 bases remaining between them. For the CDR3, the DNA is TGTGCCAGCAGTGTCGGGGAGTACGGTCAGCCCCAGCATTTT. This sequence encodes CASSVGEYGQPQHF.

The V call is TRBV28, the J call TRBJ2-4; weak D call: TRBD2 (5 bases). This CDR3 region has 13 residues. V shed 1 base and J shed 8 bases, with 9 bases lying between them. Germline CDR1 reads MDHEN; CDR2 reads SYDVKM. The CDR3 sequence is CASSLSPSHIQYF. CDR3 bases: TGTGCCAGCAGTTTATCGCCTAGCCACATTCAGTACTTC.

The chain has TRBV27 and TRBJ2-1; TRBD2 agrees at 8 bases. The germline V gene encodes CDR1 MNHEY and CDR2 SMNVEV (reference sequence). This CDR3 comprises 15 residues. The V gene end was trimmed by 3 bases and the J gene end by 2 bases; junction bases not matched to a gene: 3. The CDR3 DNA reads as TGTGCCAGCAGTTTTTCGGGGGGGGCCTACAATGAGCAGTTCTTC. Its protein is CASSFSGGAYNEQFF.